The clone carrying this T cell receptor (beta chain) was recorded once. The sample belongs to a study of blood T cell repertoires in COVID-19. Background on the study: COVID-19 samples from acute and convalescent phases originated in the United States, Italy and Spain. Nucleic acid was either cDNA or gDNA, and it came from T cells, B-cell-depleted T cells, or PBMCs.

The germline V and J ends were trimmed by 6 bases and 7 bases, with 16 bases remaining between them. The CDR3 runs 14 residues. CDR1 and CDR2 from the germline V gene are SNHLY and FYNNEI. TCRdb's copy holds only in-frame clones and misses some; the assay was immunoSEQ multiplex PCR. The sample includes 150,000 to 200,000 clones, almost 80% of them seen just once. The TCR sequence derives from a woman in her 70s with acute or convalescent COVID-19. The specimen sequenced was peripheral blood. This chain uses TRBV2 with TRBJ2-1; a weak D match, TRBD2 (6 bases). The CDR3, as DNA: TGTGCCAGCAGGGCGGGGCTAATCGGGAATGAGCAGTTCTTC. Translating it yields CASRAGLIGNEQFF.